This TCR beta chain originates from a study of blood T cell repertoires in COVID-19. Measured with immunoSEQ multiplex PCR; TCRdb has only the in-frame clones, and not every one. The sample includes roughly 430,000 clones, approximately 90% of them seen just once. Cohorts were assigned according to the clinical history that participants reported. Participants in the exposed group had met a COVID-19 case in the 2 weeks before joining the study. CDR1 and CDR2 from the germline V gene are MDHEN and SYDVKM. The CDR3 runs 17 residues. The ends were cut back, 5 bases at V and 3 bases at J, with 23 bases in the middle.

Sequenced: PBMCs or T cells enriched from blood (not recorded which). The source is a woman between 18 and 30 years old who had been exposed to COVID-19. The chain uses TRBV28 and TRBJ2-7, with D perhaps TRBD2 (5 bases). CDR3 protein: CASSPSINLADYYEQYF. As DNA, the CDR3 is TGTGCCAGCAGTCCATCGATAAATTTAGCAGACTACTACGAGCAGTACTTC.